This TCR beta chain was profiled in a study of cytomegalovirus exposure and HLA in healthy donors. Points on this clone: Its antigen remains unidentified.

V shed 5 bases and J shed 8 bases, with 18 bases lying between them. The CDR3 length is 14 residues. Germline V gene sequence: CDR1 SGHTA, CDR2 FQGNSA. Vbeta (60) and Jbeta (13) primers were used in the PCR. TCRdb's copy holds only in-frame clones and misses some; the assay was immunoSEQ multiplex PCR. The sample gives approximately 100,000 clones, roughly 79% of which show up once; about 3.8% is in the top ten. Findings and caveats of the study: The classifier, whose performance was assessed in both the original and validation cohorts, reportedly diagnosed cytomegalovirus status with high specificity and sensitivity. Of the V segments, some could not be distinguished, including TRBV6-2 and TRBV6-3, and were excluded. Being productive about 87% or about 30% of the time was typical of most TCR beta V segments in an earlier analysis. By HLA locus, TCR association rates varied in a later analysis, with DRB1 showing the most and HLA-C the fewest.

The sequenced sample was PBMCs. J is TRBJ1-2 and V is TRBV7-2; D gene ambiguous. This sequence was found in a woman aged 35 to 49 in good health and CMV-seronegative. In DNA, the CDR3 is TGTGCCAGCAGCCAAGTCGGGAAAGTCGGCGGCTACACCTTC. Its protein product is CASSQVGKVGGYTF.